This T cell receptor beta chain was profiled in a study of shared clonotypes between healthy human individuals. Generated by immunoSEQ multiplex PCR, the TCRdb table keeps only in-frame clones and is missing some. The table shows around 2.5 million clones, with roughly 93% occurring only once. V lost 3 bases to trimming and J lost 6 bases, with 9 bases between them. The CDR3 has 13 amino acids. Germline CDR1 reads SNHLY; CDR2 reads FYNNEI. The chain employs TRBV2 and TRBJ2-1; weak D call: TRBD2 (5 bases). This clonotype originated in a man between 18 and 29 years old in good health. Some clones in this sample may be carry-over from other donors' samples. Sample: naive CD4+ T cells from PBMCs. Subset defined: CD45RA+ positively selected. This CDR3 is CASSDGITNEQFF. The CDR3 coding sequence is TGTGCCAGCAGTGACGGGATCACCAATGAGCAGTTCTTC. Full variable domain (missing parts from reference TRBV2 and TRBJ2-1): EPEVTQTPSHQVTQMGQEVILRCVPISNHLYFYWYRQILGQKVEFLVSFYNNEISEKSEIFDDQFSVERPDGSNFTLKIRSTKLEDSAMYFCASSDGITNEQFFGPGTRLTVL.